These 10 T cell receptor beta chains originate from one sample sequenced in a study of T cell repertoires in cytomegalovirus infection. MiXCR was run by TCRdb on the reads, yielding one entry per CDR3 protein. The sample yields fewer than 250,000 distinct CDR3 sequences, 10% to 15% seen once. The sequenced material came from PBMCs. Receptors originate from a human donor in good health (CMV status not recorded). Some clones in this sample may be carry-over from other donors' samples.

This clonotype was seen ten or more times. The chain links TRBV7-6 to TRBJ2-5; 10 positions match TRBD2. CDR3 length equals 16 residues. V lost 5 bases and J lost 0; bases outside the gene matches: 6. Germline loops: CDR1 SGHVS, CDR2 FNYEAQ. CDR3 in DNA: TGTGCCAGCAGCCCCGTCAGCGGGGGGGACCAAGAGACCCAGTACTTC. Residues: CASSPVSGGDQETQYF.

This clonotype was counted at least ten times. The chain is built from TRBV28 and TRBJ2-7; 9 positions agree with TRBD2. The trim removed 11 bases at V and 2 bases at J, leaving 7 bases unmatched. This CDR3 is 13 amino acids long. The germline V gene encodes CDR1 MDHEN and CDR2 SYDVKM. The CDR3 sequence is CAPGLAGPYEQYF. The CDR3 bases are TGTGCCCCGGGGCTAGCGGGGCCCTACGAGCAGTACTTC.

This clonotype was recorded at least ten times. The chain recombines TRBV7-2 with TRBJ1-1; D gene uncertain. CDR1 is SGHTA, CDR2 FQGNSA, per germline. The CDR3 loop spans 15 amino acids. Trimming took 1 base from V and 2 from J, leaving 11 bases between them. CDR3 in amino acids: CASSLVMEGNTEAFF. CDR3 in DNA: TGTGCCAGCAGCTTAGTTATGGAGGGCAACACTGAAGCTTTCTTT.

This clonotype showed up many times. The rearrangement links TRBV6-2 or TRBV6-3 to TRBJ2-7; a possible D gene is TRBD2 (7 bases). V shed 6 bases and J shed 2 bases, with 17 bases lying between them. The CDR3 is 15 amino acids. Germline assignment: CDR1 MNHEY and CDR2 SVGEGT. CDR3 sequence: CASSWGPGGPYEQYF. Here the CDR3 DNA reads TGTGCCAGCAGCTGGGGGCCGGGAGGCCCCTACGAGCAGTACTTC.

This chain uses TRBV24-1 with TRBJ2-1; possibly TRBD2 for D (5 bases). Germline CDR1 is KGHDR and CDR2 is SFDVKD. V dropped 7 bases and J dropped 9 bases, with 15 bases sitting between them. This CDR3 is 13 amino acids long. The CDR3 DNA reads TGTGCCACCAGCCACCCGGGGTCGGCTGAGCAGTTCTTC. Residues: CATSHPGSAEQFF.

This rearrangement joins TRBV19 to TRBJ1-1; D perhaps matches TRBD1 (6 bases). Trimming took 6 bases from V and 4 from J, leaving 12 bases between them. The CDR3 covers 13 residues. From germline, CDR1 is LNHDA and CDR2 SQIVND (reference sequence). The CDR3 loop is CASRRQETTEAFF. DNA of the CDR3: TGTGCCAGTAGGCGACAGGAAACCACTGAAGCTTTCTTT. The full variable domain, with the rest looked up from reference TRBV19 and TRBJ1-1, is DGGITQSPKYLFRKEGQNVTLSCEQNLNHDAMYWYRQDPGQGLRLIYYSQIVNDFQKGDIAEGYSVSREKKESFPLTVTSAQKNPTAFYLCASRRQETTEAFFGQGTRLTVV.

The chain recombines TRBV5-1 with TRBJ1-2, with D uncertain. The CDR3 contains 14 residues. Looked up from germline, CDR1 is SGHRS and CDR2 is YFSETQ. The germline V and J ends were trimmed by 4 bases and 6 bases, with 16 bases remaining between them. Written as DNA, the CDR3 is TGCGCCAGCAGCCCCAACGCTGGGGTTGATGGCTACACCTTC. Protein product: CASSPNAGVDGYTF.

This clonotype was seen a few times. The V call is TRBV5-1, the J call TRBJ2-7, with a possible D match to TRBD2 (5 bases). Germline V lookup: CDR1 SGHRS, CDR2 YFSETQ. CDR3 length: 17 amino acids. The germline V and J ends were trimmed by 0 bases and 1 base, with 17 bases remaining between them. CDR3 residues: CASSLEPSGGTSYEQYF. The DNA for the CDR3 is TGCGCCAGCAGCTTGGAGCCCTCAGGAGGTACATCCTACGAGCAGTACTTC.

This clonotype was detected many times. CDR3 nucleotides: TGTGCCAGCAGCTTAGGACAGGGCGTCGTGGGGGCTTTCTTT. Translated, it gives CASSLGQGVVGAFF. The rearrangement uses TRBV7-2 and TRBJ1-1; the match to TRBD1 covers 7 bases. V shed 1 base and J 11 bases; nucleotides not matched to a gene: 10. Germline V gene sequence: CDR1 SGHTA, CDR2 FQGNSA. The CDR3 has 14 residues.

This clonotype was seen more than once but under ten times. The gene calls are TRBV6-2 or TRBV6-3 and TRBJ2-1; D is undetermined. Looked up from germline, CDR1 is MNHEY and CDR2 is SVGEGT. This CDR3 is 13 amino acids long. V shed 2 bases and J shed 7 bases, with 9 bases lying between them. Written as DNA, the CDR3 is TGTGCCAGCAGTTACAGGACGCGAAATGAGCAGTTCTTC. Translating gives CASSYRTRNEQFF.